The clone carrying this TCR beta chain was seen a handful of times. Produced via immunoSEQ multiplex PCR; TCRdb's table is partial and in-frame only. The sample comprises 150,000 or so clones, 92% of which are singletons, and around 0.99% rests with the top ten. The CDR3 extends over 13 amino acids. Trimming pared 6 bases from V and 7 bases from J, leaving 15 bases between. Germline V lookup: CDR1 LNHDA, CDR2 SQIVND (reference sequence). This sample is drawn from a study of T cell responses to AZD1222 COVID-19 vaccine. The receptor was isolated from an adult who received the AZD1222 COVID-19 vaccine. Sequenced here: peripheral blood, sampled 28 days after the second AZD1222 dose. The chain employs TRBV19 and TRBJ1-2, with D possibly matching TRBD1 (5 bases). In nucleotides, the CDR3 is TGTGCCAGTAGAGGAATGGACGGGGGTGGCTACACCTTC. Protein sequence: CASRGMDGGGYTF.